A single sample is the source of the 3 T cell receptor beta chains below, sequenced in a study of OX40 agonist ivuxolimab in advanced cancers. Clones were read by immunoSEQ multiplex PCR, and TCRdb kept only the in-frame ones, dropping some. The repertoire consists of about 40,000 clones, with about 89% occurring once and the leading ten covering over 0.55%. Specimen: CD4+ or CD8+ T cells sorted from blood, collected in a trial of the OX40 agonist ivuxolimab. The origin of the receptors is an adult with an advanced solid tumor such as melanoma, head and neck, liver or kidney cancer.

The chain uses TRBV4-2 and TRBJ2-7, with D perhaps given as TRBD1 or TRBD2 (6 bases each). Germline-derived CDR1 and CDR2 are LGHNA and YNFKEQ. Trimming removed 5 bases from V and 2 bases from J, with 16 bases in between. The CDR3 runs 15 residues. CDR3 amino acids: CASSFVGGSAYEQYF. For the CDR3, the DNA is TGTGCCAGCAGCTTCGTGGGGGGCTCGGCCTACGAGCAGTACTTC.

For the CDR3, the DNA is TGTGCCAGCAGCGTAGGAGGACAGGGAAGCGAGCAGTACTTC. As protein: CASSVGGQGSEQYF. The chain carries TRBV9 and TRBJ2-7, with 8 nucleotides matching TRBD1. Germline loops: CDR1 SGDLS, CDR2 YYNGEE. The CDR3 has 14 amino acids. V dropped 0 bases and J dropped 6; count of bases not matched to a gene: 5.

CDR3 bases: TGTGCCAGCAGTGAGCAGGCGGGACAGGACTACGAGCAGTACTTC. Its protein product is CASSEQAGQDYEQYF. This chain joins TRBV2 and TRBJ2-7, with TRBD1 identical over 8 bases. V dropped 3 bases and J dropped 3; count of bases not matched to a gene: 7. CDR3 length equals 15 residues. Germline V CDR1 and CDR2: SNHLY, FYNNEI. The whole variable domain, filled in from reference TRBV2 and TRBJ2-7, reads EPEVTQTPSHQVTQMGQEVILRCVPISNHLYFYWYRQILGQKVEFLVSFYNNEISEKSEIFDDQFSVERPDGSNFTLKIRSTKLEDSAMYFCASSEQAGQDYEQYFGPGTRLTVT.